Listed below are T cell receptor beta chains from one sample, sequenced in a study of monozygotic twins with inflammatory bowel disease. After re-calling the 5' RACE reads, TCRdb lists one entry per CDR3 protein, DNA absent. The data include 310,000 or so distinct CDR3 sequences; the top ten clones carry approximately 2%. The sequenced sample consisted of blood. The origin of the receptors is a human donor with ulcerative colitis or Crohn's disease, or a healthy co-twin of an affected twin (not recorded which). Each CDR3 is given with its conserved first and last residue.

TRBV12-3/TRBV12-4	TRBJ2-2	14	CASRGLSNTGELFF
TRBV30	TRBJ2-1	15	CAWSRGGAGFNEQFF
TRBV9	TRBJ2-7	17	CASSIRVDRGQDGEQYF
TRBV27	TRBJ1-1	18	CASRLTAEGGVFNTEAFF
TRBV10-3	TRBJ2-7	14	CAISRTSGNYEQYF
TRBV24-1	TRBJ2-7	15	CATSEPGQGGYEQYF
TRBV9	TRBJ2-2	14	CASSGHLSTGELFF
TRBV30	TRBJ2-5	13	CAWSPREGETQYF
TRBV7-2	TRBJ1-2	16	CASSLEASSGRGGYTF
TRBV11-2	TRBJ1-2	14	CASSLDSGGYGYTF
TRBV7-9	TRBJ1-1	15	CASSLARGGDTEAFF
TRBV27	TRBJ1-1	14	CASSLFRGGTEAFF
TRBV12-3/TRBV12-4	TRBJ2-6	16	CASKTSGRTGANVLTF
TRBV24-1	TRBJ2-3	16	CATSEPSGPGADTQYF
TRBV20-1	TRBJ1-2	14	CSAQKGGRDYGYTF
TRBV4-2	TRBJ1-2	12	CASSLGIYGYTF
TRBV7-2	TRBJ1-5	15	CASSPPGDSNQPQHF
TRBV7-9	TRBJ2-2	14	CASSLARATGELFF
TRBV6-1	TRBJ1-5	18	CASSRGQGGLYSNQPQHF
TRBV29-1	TRBJ2-1	14	CSVETHSFYNEQFF
TRBV3-1	TRBJ2-3	16	CASSQLTSGATDTQYF
TRBV5-1	TRBJ2-7	14	CASSLKGGTSEQYF
TRBV6-4	TRBJ2-2	14	CASRNTWDTGELFF
TRBV5-1	TRBJ2-7	15	CASSLGAGGRYEQYF
TRBV20-1	TRBJ2-3	14	CSAPRGADTDTQYF
TRBV12-3/TRBV12-4	TRBJ1-5	11	CASSLGAAQHF
TRBV5-6	TRBJ2-5	18	CASSGRFKGSFNQETQYF
TRBV27	TRBJ2-7	12	CASGGCSYEQYF
TRBV6-5	TRBJ2-1	15	CASSLGVSSYNEQFF
TRBV10-3	TRBJ2-1	16	CAISRAGGPVMYEQFF
TRBV27	TRBJ2-1	20	CASSLSYRTSGPMRETEQFF
TRBV7-2	TRBJ1-3	17	CASSFVGPSSSGNTIYF
TRBV7-2	TRBJ2-7	15	CASSTTGTGAYEQYF
TRBV20-1	TRBJ2-7	14	CSAIPGRSTYEQYF
TRBV7-9	TRBJ2-3	13	CASSPGSGDTQYF
TRBV2	TRBJ1-1	14	CASRYRVMNTEAFF
TRBV27	TRBJ1-4	13	CASSLSSGDKLFF
TRBV19	TRBJ1-5	15	CATSLWIQSNQPQHF
TRBV14	TRBJ1-2	16	CASSQLGQTASYGYTF
TRBV27	TRBJ2-5	14	CASSPRQRGETQYF
TRBV5-1	TRBJ2-2	15	CASSGENANTGELFF
TRBV7-8	TRBJ2-2	15	CASRGDRGNTGELFF
TRBV20-1	TRBJ2-2	11	CSASVSGELFF
TRBV28	TRBJ2-5	15	CASTSLTRGQETQYF
TRBV20-1	TRBJ2-3	17	CSALMTSGGPYTDTQYF